These 9 T cell receptor beta chains share one sample of origin, sequenced in a study of Tregs in tolerant kidney transplant recipients. The protocol was immunoSEQ multiplex PCR, while the TCRdb copy is restricted to in-frame clones and leaves out a portion. Of some 240,000 clones detected, 65% to 85% appear once; the ten largest clones hold around 0.68%. Sequenced material: CD4+ T cells from blood. These receptors originate from a human donor in good health.

This clone was recorded once. The genes are TRBV23-1 and TRBJ2-7; possibly TRBD2 for D (5 bases). TRBV23-1 belongs to the ORF category, with a function that is uncertain. The CDR3 consists of 14 residues. V lost 0 bases to trimming and J lost 5 bases, with 11 bases between them. The CDR3 here is CASSQSRARHEQYF. The CDR3 bases are TGCGCCAGCAGTCAATCGAGGGCTCGCCACGAGCAGTACTTC.

The V call is TRBV18, the J call TRBJ1-2; D is undetermined. CDR1 is KGHSH and CDR2 is LQKENI in the germline V gene. The germline V and J ends were trimmed by 5 bases and 4 bases, with 14 bases remaining between them. This CDR3 region has 14 residues. The CDR3 loop is CASSSRGFGYGYTF. In nucleotides, the CDR3 is TGTGCCAGCTCATCACGAGGTTTCGGCTATGGCTACACCTTC.

The chain carries TRBV5-4 and TRBJ2-1; TRBD2 is a possible D gene (6 bases). Per germline, CDR1 SGHNT and CDR2 YYREEE (reference sequence). V was shortened by 4 bases and J by 6 bases, with 17 bases between the two germline ends. The CDR3 extends over 15 amino acids. The CDR3, as DNA: TGTGCCAGCAGCGCCCGACTAGATGCCATCAATGAGCAGTTCTTC. It is translated as CASSARLDAINEQFF.

The chain links TRBV15 to TRBJ2-1; 9 bases align to TRBD2. With V trimmed by 5 bases and J by 5 bases, 10 bases remained unmatched. CDR1 and CDR2 (germline): LNHNV, YYDKDF (reference sequence). The CDR3 is 16 residues long. DNA of the CDR3: TGTGCCACCAGCCGCGAAATGAGCGGGGGGAACAATGAGCAGTTCTTC. It yields the protein CATSREMSGGNNEQFF.

This clone was seen more than once but under ten times. The chain couples TRBV7-9 to TRBJ1-2; D is ambiguous. CDR3 length equals 13 residues. V gave up 2 bases and J gave up 7 bases, with 11 bases separating them. CDR1 and CDR2 from the germline V gene are SEHNR and FQNEAQ (reference sequence). Written as DNA, the CDR3 is TGTGCCAGCAGCTTACTATCTCTGCCTGGCTACACCTTC. Residues: CASSLLSLPGYTF. The variable domain in full, completed from reference TRBV7-9 and TRBJ1-2, reads DTGVSQNPRHKITKRGQNVTFRCDPISEHNRLYWYRQTLGQGPEFLTYFQNEAQLEKSRLLSDRFSAERPKGSFSTLEIQRTEQGDSAMYLCASSLLSLPGYTFGSGTRLTVV.

The CDR3 protein is CASSKVRSTHMPAHSGANVLTF. The CDR3 nucleotides read TGTGCCAGCAGCAAAGTAAGGTCTACGCACATGCCGGCCCACTCTGGGGCCAACGTCCTGACTTTC. V and J are TRBV9 and TRBJ2-6, with D hard to call. The CDR3 is made up of 22 amino acids. Trimming left V 4 bases short and J 0 bases short, with 29 bases between. Germline assignment: CDR1 SGDLS and CDR2 YYNGEE.

The gene calls are TRBV5-4 and TRBJ2-3; no reliable D call. Trimming stripped 7 bases from V and 0 bases from J, with 12 bases between. Germline V gene lookup returns CDR1 SGHNT and CDR2 YYREEE (reference sequence). The CDR3 loop spans 14 amino acids. The CDR3 sequence: CASGPDPSTDTQYF. CDR3 nucleotide sequence: TGTGCCAGCGGACCGGACCCTAGCACAGATACGCAGTATTTT.

The chain joins TRBV19 to TRBJ1-2, with a tentative D call TRBD1 (6 bases). The V gene lost 7 bases and the J gene lost 2 bases, with 8 bases spanning the gap. The CDR3 covers 12 residues. CDR1 is LNHDA, CDR2 SQIVND, per germline (reference sequence). The CDR3 DNA sequence: TGTGCCAGTAAGGGGGGCAACTATGGCTACACCTTC. Translation gives CASKGGNYGYTF.

The chain recombines TRBV5-1 with TRBJ1-1, with TRBD1 identical over 9 bases. This CDR3 has 12 amino acids. In germline, CDR1 is SGHRS, CDR2 YFSETQ. J lost 11 bases, V lost 4 bases, and 6 bases had no gene match. The CDR3 sequence is CASSTGTGSAFF. In DNA, the CDR3 is TGCGCCAGCAGCACCGGGACAGGGAGTGCTTTCTTT. Full variable domain (missing parts from reference TRBV5-1 and TRBJ1-1): KAGVTQTPRYLIKTRGQQVTLSCSPISGHRSVSWYQQTPGQGLQFLFEYFSETQRNKGNFPGRFSGRQFSNSRSEMNVSTLELGDSALYLCASSTGTGSAFFGQGTRLTVV.